The present T cell receptor beta chain was sequenced within a study of T cell changes during pregnancy in multiple sclerosis. The repertoire was sequenced with immunoSEQ multiplex PCR; TCRdb's copy has only in-frame clones and lacks some. The table lists around 100,000 clones, about 90% of them singletons. This CDR3 is built from 15 residues. Per the germline V gene, CDR1 is SGDLS and CDR2 is YYNGEE. The V end lost 0 bases, the J end lost 10 bases, and 14 bases lay between the germline ends. The sample was peripheral blood, taken after pregnancy. The chain recombines TRBV9 with TRBJ1-6, with D tentatively TRBD1 (5 bases). The sequence derives from a female donor with multiple sclerosis, enrolled in a pregnancy study. The CDR3 bases are TGTGCCAGCAGCGTAGGGGGGGGAGGTGAGTCACCCCTCCACTTT. This encodes CASSVGGGGESPLHF.